These 5 T cell receptor beta chains were sequenced from one sample in a study of CD8+ T cells in alopecia areata listed by TCRdb under 2018. This specimen's time point label, interpreted: 24 weeks on oral tofacitinib. This specimen's treatment or condition label, per the study, means: oral pan-JAK inhibitor, 5-10 mg twice daily. The library was prepared using the immunoSEQ multiplex PCR assay. For TCR sequencing, RNA was extracted from every sample and reverse transcribed into cDNA to serve as template. Here the immuneACCESS table is served through TCRdb, limited to in-frame sequences with V and J called. Missing clones are a known gap in these copies; in checked studies unresolved V genes cover under half, and the rest lacks a known reason. A total of about 200,000 clones appear in this sample, less than 65% of them only once. The ten top clones hold approximately 1% of the sample. Sample: CD4+ T cells sorted from blood, taken at week 24, from a patient treated with tofacitinib. The receptors were gathered from a human donor with alopecia areata.

As for this clone: Other DNA sequences of this sample code for an identical CDR3. This chain links TRBV7-9 with TRBJ2-7; the D is unclear. Per the germline V gene, CDR1 is SEHNR and CDR2 is FQNEAQ (reference sequence). This CDR3 comprises 12 residues. Trimming removed 4 bases at V and 3 bases at J, with 7 bases between. CDR3: CASSYYGYEQYF. The DNA for the CDR3 is TGTGCCAGCAGCTACTACGGCTACGAGCAGTACTTC.

This clone was observed a few times. The same CDR3 can be traced to other DNA sequences in this sample. CDR3 amino acids: CASSVTAYEQYF. The CDR3 nucleotides are TGTGCCAGCAGTGTAACAGCCTACGAGCAGTACTTC. J is TRBJ2-7 and V is TRBV2; D gene unclear. Germline-derived CDR1 and CDR2 are SNHLY and FYNNEI. Deletions cut 4 bases from V and 2 bases from J, with 6 bases between. This CDR3 comprises 12 residues.

V and J are TRBV30 and TRBJ1-1, with 7 bases matching TRBD1. Germline loops: CDR1 GTSNPN, CDR2 SVGIG (reference sequence). The CDR3 loop spans 13 amino acids. After removal of 3 bases from V and 1 base from J, the junction contained 2 bases not matched to a gene. The CDR3: CAWSGQANTEAFF. The CDR3 DNA reads as TGTGCCTGGAGCGGACAGGCGAACACTGAAGCTTTCTTT.

The chain recombines TRBV7-7 with TRBJ2-1, with 12 bases that match TRBD1. Per germline, CDR1 SSHAT and CDR2 FNYEAQ (reference sequence). The ends lost 4 bases at V and 8 bases at J; junction bases unmatched: 3. The CDR3 contains 14 residues. In nucleotides, the CDR3 is TGTGCCAGCAGCTCGGGACAGGGGGCACATGAGCAGTTCTTC. Its translation: CASSSGQGAHEQFF.

The chain recombines TRBV27 with TRBJ2-7, with 11 bases fitting TRBD1. There are 15 residues in the CDR3. Germline lookup yields CDR1 MNHEY and CDR2 SMNVEV (reference sequence). J was trimmed by 0 bases and V by 5 bases; bases with no gene match: 3. This CDR3 is CASSRTGGFSYEQYF. The CDR3 bases are TGTGCCAGCAGTCGGACAGGGGGCTTCTCCTACGAGCAGTACTTC.